These 7 T cell receptor beta chains originate from one sample sequenced in a study of cytomegalovirus exposure and HLA in healthy donors (dated by TCRdb to the late 2010s). Library construction relied on the immunoSEQ multiplex PCR assay. A mixture of 60 forward primers for TCR Vbeta segments and 13 reverse primers for TCR Jbeta segments was used in the multiplex PCR. TCRdb stores this immuneACCESS table with in-frame sequences only. Part of the clones is absent; in the studies checked, under half of the shortfall reflects unresolved V genes, and no reason is known for the rest. Across this sample there are some 140,000 clones, with around 70% seen only once. The ten largest clones add up to approximately 3.1% of the sample. The specimen sequenced was PBMCs. Every receptor here comes from a man aged 25 to 45 in good health and CMV-seronegative.

The chain employs TRBV19 and TRBJ2-5, with unresolved D. Per the germline V gene, CDR1 is LNHDA and CDR2 is SQIVND (reference sequence). This CDR3 is 13 amino acids long. Trimming removed 1 base at V and 9 bases at J, with 12 bases between. The CDR3 region is CASSIGPKAAQYF. Written as DNA, the CDR3 is TGTGCCAGTAGTATAGGCCCCAAGGCGGCCCAGTACTTC. The full variable domain, its missing parts supplied by reference TRBV19 and TRBJ2-5, is DGGITQSPKYLFRKEGQNVTLSCEQNLNHDAMYWYRQDPGQGLRLIYYSQIVNDFQKGDIAEGYSVSREKKESFPLTVTSAQKNPTAFYLCASSIGPKAAQYFGPGTRLLVL.

The rearrangement uses TRBV7-3 and TRBJ2-3; D is uncertain. V dropped 5 bases and J dropped 4 bases, with 13 bases sitting between them. The CDR3 is 14 residues long. Germline assignment: CDR1 SGHTA and CDR2 FQGTGA. In DNA, the CDR3 is TGTGCCAGCAGCACGACTTCCGGGTCAGATACGCAGTATTTT. It is translated as CASSTTSGSDTQYF.

The chain links TRBV18 to TRBJ2-7; 7 bases line up with TRBD1. The CDR3 totals 12 residues. V gave up 6 bases and J gave up 4 bases; unmatched junction bases: 3. Germline loops: CDR1 KGHSH, CDR2 LQKENI. The CDR3 sequence: CASSTGKYEQYF. CDR3 nucleotides: TGTGCCAGCTCGACAGGGAAATACGAGCAGTACTTC.

The V call is TRBV11-2, the J call TRBJ1-2, with a weak D call TRBD1 (6 bases). The CDR3 totals 16 residues. Germline CDR1 and CDR2: SGHAT and FQNNGV. The germline V and J ends were trimmed by 0 bases and 7 bases, with 18 bases remaining between them. The chain's CDR3 is CASSLDPRSGDVGYTF. The DNA for the CDR3 is TGTGCCAGCAGCTTAGATCCCCGGTCAGGGGACGTTGGCTACACCTTC.

This clone appeared a single time. The V and J genes are TRBV11-1 and TRBJ2-5; D is possibly TRBD2 (6 bases). V shed 5 bases and J shed 4 bases, with 14 bases lying between them. CDR1 is SGHAT, CDR2 FQDESV, per germline (reference sequence). CDR3 length equals 14 residues. The CDR3 here is CASSGETRAETQYF. The CDR3 DNA reads TGTGCCAGCAGCGGAGAGACTAGGGCAGAGACCCAGTACTTC.

The sample holds one count of this clone. This rearrangement joins TRBV5-6 to TRBJ1-5; possibly TRBD1 for D (6 bases). The CDR3 extends over 15 amino acids. Germline loops: CDR1 SGHDT, CDR2 YYEEEE. V lost 3 bases and J lost 6, with 16 bases in between. CDR3 protein: CASSWGGQGGQPQHF. The CDR3 nucleotides read TGTGCCAGCAGCTGGGGGGGGCAGGGAGGTCAGCCCCAGCATTTT. The variable domain in full, completed from reference TRBV5-6 and TRBJ1-5, reads DAGVTQSPTHLIKTRGQQVTLRCSPKSGHDTVSWYQQALGQGPQFIFQYYEEEERQRGNFPDRFSGHQFPNYSSELNVNALLLGDSALYLCASSWGGQGGQPQHFGDGTRLSIL.

The chain has TRBV4-1 and TRBJ2-7, with a tentative D call TRBD2 (6 bases). This CDR3 has 15 amino acids. CDR1 MGHRA and CDR2 YSYEKL come from the germline V gene. V lost 4 bases and J lost 3, with 16 bases in between. The CDR3 spells CASSLQRGGSYEQYF. CDR3 bases: TGCGCCAGCAGCCTACAGAGGGGAGGAAGCTACGAGCAGTACTTC.